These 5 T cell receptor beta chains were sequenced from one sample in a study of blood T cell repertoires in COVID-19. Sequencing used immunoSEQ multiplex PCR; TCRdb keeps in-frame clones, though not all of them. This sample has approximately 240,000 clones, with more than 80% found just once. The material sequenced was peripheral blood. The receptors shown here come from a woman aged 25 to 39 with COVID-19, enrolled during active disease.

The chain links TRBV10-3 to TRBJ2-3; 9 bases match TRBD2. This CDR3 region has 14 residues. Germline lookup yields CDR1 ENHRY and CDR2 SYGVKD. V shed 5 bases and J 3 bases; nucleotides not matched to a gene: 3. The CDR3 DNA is TGTGCCATCAGTCCGACTAGCGGTACAGATACGCAGTATTTT. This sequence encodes CAISPTSGTDTQYF.

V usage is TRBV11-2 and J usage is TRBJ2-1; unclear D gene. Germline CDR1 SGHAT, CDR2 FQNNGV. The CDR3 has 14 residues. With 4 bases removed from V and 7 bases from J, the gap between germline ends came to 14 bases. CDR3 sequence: CASSSYPPRNEQFF. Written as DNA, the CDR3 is TGTGCCAGCAGCTCCTATCCGCCTAGAAATGAGCAGTTCTTC. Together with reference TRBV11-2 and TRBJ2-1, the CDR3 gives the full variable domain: EAGVAQSPRYKIIEKRQSVAFWCNPISGHATLYWYQQILGQGPKLLIQFQNNGVVDDSQLPKDRFSAERLKGVDSTLKIQPAKLEDSAVYLCASSSYPPRNEQFFGPGTRLTVL.

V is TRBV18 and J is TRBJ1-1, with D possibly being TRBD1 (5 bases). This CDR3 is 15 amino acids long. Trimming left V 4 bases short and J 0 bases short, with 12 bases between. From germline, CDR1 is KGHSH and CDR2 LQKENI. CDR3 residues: CASSRETTVNTEAFF. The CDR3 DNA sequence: TGTGCCAGCTCACGTGAGACGACAGTGAACACTGAAGCTTTCTTT. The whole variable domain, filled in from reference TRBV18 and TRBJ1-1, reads NAGVMQNPRHLVRRRGQEARLRCSPMKGHSHVYWYRQLPEEGLKFMVYLQKENIIDESGMPKERFSAEFPKEGPSILRIQQVVRGDSAAYFCASSRETTVNTEAFFGQGTRLTVV.

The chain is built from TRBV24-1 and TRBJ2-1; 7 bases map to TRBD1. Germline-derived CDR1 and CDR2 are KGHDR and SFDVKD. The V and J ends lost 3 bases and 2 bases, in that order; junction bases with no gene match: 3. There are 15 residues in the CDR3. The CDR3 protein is CATSDVTGPYNEQFF. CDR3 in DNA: TGTGCCACCAGTGATGTGACAGGGCCCTACAATGAGCAGTTCTTC.

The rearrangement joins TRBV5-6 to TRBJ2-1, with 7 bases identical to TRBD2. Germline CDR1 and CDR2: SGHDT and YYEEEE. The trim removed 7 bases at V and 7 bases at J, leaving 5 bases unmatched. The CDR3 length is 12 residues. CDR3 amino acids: CASSLGGNEQFF. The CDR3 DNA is TGTGCCAGCTCCCTCGGGGGGAATGAGCAGTTCTTC. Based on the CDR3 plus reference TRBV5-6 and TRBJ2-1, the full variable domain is DAGVTQSPTHLIKTRGQQVTLRCSPKSGHDTVSWYQQALGQGPQFIFQYYEEEERQRGNFPDRFSGHQFPNYSSELNVNALLLGDSALYLCASSLGGNEQFFGPGTRLTVL.